This T cell receptor (beta chain) derives from a study of shared clonotypes between healthy human individuals. The study's findings and limits: Naive CD4 clonotypes were shared across a handful of donors at around 5%.

For each subset, genomic DNA was distributed in equal portions over several immunoSEQ plates. TCRdb's table, derived via immunoSEQ multiplex PCR, lists solely in-frame clones and lacks some. This repertoire shows approximately 2.5 million clones, around 90% found once; its top ten account for around 0.14%. Germline values: CDR1 SGDLS, CDR2 YYNGEE. The CDR3 contains 12 residues. The ends lost 6 bases at V and 6 bases at J; junction bases unmatched: 2. Points on this clone: Antigen: not known. This sample includes further DNA sequences coding for the same CDR3.

The chain uses TRBV9 and TRBJ2-7, with 11 bases matching TRBD1. The TCR sequence derives from a young man in good health. Source material: naive CD4+ T cells sorted from blood. Subset meaning: CD45RA+ positively selected. This CDR3 is CASTGQGGEQYF. The CDR3 DNA follows: TGTGCCAGCACGGGACAGGGGGGCGAGCAGTACTTC.